The 19 T cell receptor beta chains given below trace back to one sample, sequenced in a study of T cell responses to AZD1222 COVID-19 vaccine. Sequenced by immunoSEQ multiplex PCR; TCRdb stores in-frame clones only, minus some. The sample records 80,000 to 100,000 clones, over 85% being singletons. The input for sequencing was peripheral blood, taken on day 0 of MenACWY control vaccination. Receptor source: an adult in good health.

The V and J genes are TRBV5-1 and TRBJ2-1, with TRBD2 matching over 9 bases. With V trimmed by 2 bases and J by 0 bases, 24 bases remained unmatched. Germline-derived CDR1 and CDR2 are SGHRS and YFSETQ. This CDR3 contains 23 residues. DNA for the CDR3: TGCGCCAGCAGCTTCCCAGCGGGGGGAAAGCCTCCACACCGGTCGAGCTCCTACAATGAGCAGTTCTTC. It yields the protein CASSFPAGGKPPHRSSSYNEQFF.

V gene TRBV10-1 combines with J gene TRBJ1-1; D possibly corresponds to TRBD1 (6 bases). The CDR3 covers 15 residues. CDR1 and CDR2 from the germline V gene are WNHNN and SYGVQD (reference sequence). Trimming shortened V by 0 bases and J by 2 bases, and 10 bases separated the two germline ends. The CDR3 region is CASSESRGGNTEAFF. The CDR3 region has the DNA TGCGCCAGCAGTGAGTCGAGGGGGGGTAACACTGAAGCTTTCTTT.

The chain uses TRBV2 and TRBJ1-1, with a possible D match to TRBD1 (6 bases). V lost 6 bases, J lost 6 bases, and 14 bases lay in between. The germline V gene has CDR1 SNHLY and CDR2 FYNNEI. The CDR3 runs 13 residues. Here the CDR3 reads CASRETGLPEAFF. The DNA for the CDR3 is TGTGCCAGCAGAGAAACAGGGTTACCTGAAGCTTTCTTT.

The chain combines TRBV28 with TRBJ2-5; 9 bases are shared with TRBD1. The CDR3 totals 19 residues. The germline V gene encodes CDR1 MDHEN and CDR2 SYDVKM. The J segment lost 5 bases and the V segment lost 4 bases, leaving 20 bases of the junction unmatched. The CDR3 reads CASSSPGDRAGRMRETQYF. The CDR3 DNA is TGTGCCAGCAGTTCACCCGGGGACAGGGCCGGTCGTATGCGGGAGACCCAGTACTTC.

By share of the sample, this clone is medium-sized. The genes are TRBV6-4 and TRBJ2-7; unclear D gene. The V end was cut by 4 bases, the J end by 2 bases, with 9 bases between. CDR1 MRHNA and CDR2 SNTAGT come from the germline V gene. The CDR3 has 13 amino acids. The CDR3 is CASSGHVPYEQYF. DNA for the CDR3: TGTGCCAGCAGTGGACACGTTCCCTACGAGCAGTACTTC.

The V and J genes are TRBV3-1 (or the pseudogene TRBV3-2) and TRBJ1-1, with D unresolved. Germline V CDR1 and CDR2: LGHDT, YNNKEL (reference sequence). Trimming removed 3 bases at V and 7 bases at J, with 9 bases between. CDR3 size: 12 residues. DNA of the CDR3: TGTGCCAGCAGCCAGACTTCACGTGAAGCTTTCTTT. Residues: CASSQTSREAFF.

The CDR3 protein is CASSIGPNGNTIYF. Written as DNA, the CDR3 is TGTGCCAGTAGTATAGGCCCCAACGGAAACACCATATATTTT. This chain uses TRBV19 with TRBJ1-3; the D is unclear. Trimming shortened V by 1 base and J by 4 bases, and 8 bases separated the two germline ends. This CDR3 is built from 14 residues. CDR1 is LNHDA, CDR2 SQIVND, per germline (reference sequence).

The sample holds one count of this clone. The chain uses TRBV7-9 and TRBJ1-2; 8 bases match TRBD1. From germline, CDR1 is SEHNR and CDR2 FQNEAQ (reference sequence). J gave up 6 bases and V 4 bases, and 7 bases lay outside the gene matches. The CDR3 spans 14 residues. The CDR3 loop is CASSYAGQGDGYTF. CDR3 in DNA: TGTGCCAGCAGCTATGCCGGACAGGGTGATGGCTACACCTTC.

The chain couples TRBV20-1 to TRBJ2-7, with D possibly matching TRBD1 (6 bases). Trimming pared 3 bases from V and 0 bases from J, leaving 12 bases between. Per germline, CDR1 DFQATT and CDR2 SNEGSKA (reference sequence). This CDR3 comprises 14 residues. The CDR3 sequence: CSASMRGSSYEQYF. The CDR3 DNA reads TGCAGTGCTAGTATGAGGGGGAGCTCCTACGAGCAGTACTTC.

The J gene is TRBJ1-6, the V gene TRBV7-2; D might be TRBD1 (6 bases). The germline V gene has CDR1 SGHTA and CDR2 FQGNSA. V was cut by 1 base and J by 9 bases, with 13 bases left in between. This CDR3 region has 15 residues. CDR3 sequence: CASSLDGNRASPLHF. The CDR3 DNA is TGTGCCAGCAGCTTAGATGGGAACAGGGCTTCACCCCTCCACTTT.

This sequence joins TRBV14 and TRBJ2-1; no firm D call. Germline-derived CDR1 and CDR2 are SGHDN and FVKESK. There are 14 residues in the CDR3. V was pared by 0 bases and J by 9 bases, with 12 bases between. In DNA, the CDR3 is TGTGCCAGCAGCCAAGAGGTCCGCGGCGGTGAGCAGTTCTTC. Protein: CASSQEVRGGEQFF.

This rearrangement joins TRBV4-1 to TRBJ1-1; possible D gene TRBD1, 5 bases. CDR3 length: 14 residues. Germline V gene data show CDR1 as MGHRA and CDR2 as YSYEKL. V lost 5 bases and J 0 bases, leaving 10 bases between the germline ends. The CDR3 nucleotides are TGCGCCAGCAGCTTAGGGGCCATGAACACTGAAGCTTTCTTT. Protein: CASSLGAMNTEAFF.

The gene calls are TRBV3-1 (or the pseudogene TRBV3-2) and TRBJ2-3, with no clear D. CDR3 length equals 14 residues. The ends were cut back, 7 bases at V and 2 bases at J, with 13 bases in the middle. Germline V gene data show CDR1 as LGHDT and CDR2 as YNNKEL (reference sequence). Here the CDR3 reads CASTLAPATDTQYF. The CDR3 DNA sequence: TGTGCCAGCACCCTGGCTCCGGCCACAGATACGCAGTATTTT.

The chain couples TRBV19 to TRBJ2-2; 7 nucleotides line up with TRBD1. The CDR3 extends over 13 amino acids. The V gene end was trimmed by 4 bases and the J gene end by 6 bases; junction bases not matched to a gene: 2. Germline V gene data show CDR1 as LNHDA and CDR2 as SQIVND (reference sequence). The CDR3 DNA sequence: TGTGCCAGTAGTAACACAGGGGCCGGGGAGCTGTTTTTT. It codes for CASSNTGAGELFF.

The V call is TRBV12-3 or TRBV12-4, the J call TRBJ2-5, with 7 bases fitting TRBD1. The CDR3 covers 13 residues. Losses at the gene ends were 4 bases for V and 3 bases for J; bases not matched to a gene: 2. For the CDR3, the DNA is TGTGCCAGCAGTTGGGACAGTGAAGAGACCCAGTACTTC. Its translation is CASSWDSEETQYF.

The chain couples TRBV5-1 to TRBJ1-4; D unresolved. The CDR3 consists of 14 residues. V lost 1 base, J lost 4 bases, and 8 bases lay in between. CDR1 is SGHRS, CDR2 YFSETQ, per germline. The CDR3 spells CASSLTAINEKLFF. CDR3 in DNA: TGCGCCAGCAGCTTGACAGCGATTAATGAAAAACTGTTTTTT.

The chain links TRBV5-1 to TRBJ2-3; TRBD1 might be the D (6 bases). The CDR3 runs 14 residues. Trimming left V 2 bases short and J 0 bases short, with 7 bases between. The germline V gene has CDR1 SGHRS and CDR2 YFSETQ. DNA for the CDR3: TGCGCCAGCAGCTTTGGACAGAGCACAGATACGCAGTATTTT. This gives the protein CASSFGQSTDTQYF.

This chain links TRBV2 with TRBJ1-2; D is uncertain. V gave up 4 bases and J gave up 7 bases, with 4 bases separating them. The CDR3 loop spans 10 amino acids. Germline CDR1 SNHLY, CDR2 FYNNEI. CDR3 amino acids: CASSAGGYTF. The DNA for the CDR3 is TGTGCCAGCAGTGCGGGTGGCTACACCTTC.

V and J are TRBV4-3 and TRBJ2-2; no firm D call. The length of the CDR3 is 13 residues. V lost 1 base to trimming and J lost 6 bases, with 6 bases between them. CDR1 is LGHNA and CDR2 is YSLEER in the germline V gene. CDR3 in amino acids: CASSQGTAGELFF. The CDR3 DNA reads TGCGCCAGCAGCCAAGGAACGGCCGGGGAGCTGTTTTTT.